This T cell receptor (beta chain) was identified in a study of shared clonotypes between healthy human individuals. Study donors comprised healthy, HIV-negative adults devoid of recent acute infection or vaccination. The table came from immunoSEQ multiplex PCR; TCRdb's copy has only in-frame clones and leaves some out. The table shows fewer than 400,000 clones, with approximately 74% occurring only once. CDR3 length equals 13 residues. CDR1 and CDR2 from the germline V gene are SGDLS and YYNGEE. Trimming cost V 1 base and J 9 bases, with 11 bases left between them. The V and J genes are TRBV9 and TRBJ1-5; D is unclear. Sequenced material: memory CD4+ T cells sorted from blood. Sample subset: CD45RA-negative fraction. The clonotype comes from a man between 25 and 39 years old in good health. CDR3 protein: CASSVYLLGPQHF. CDR3 sequence (DNA): TGTGCCAGCAGCGTATACCTGCTGGGGCCCCAGCATTTT.